This TCR beta chain was recorded in a study of shared clonotypes between healthy human individuals. Libraries were prepared by immunoSEQ multiplex PCR; TCRdb keeps only in-frame clonotypes and omits some of them. Of hundreds of thousands of clones in the sample, roughly 96% were seen once. Naivety among CD8 cells was defined by CD45RO negativity and positive CCR7 selection, thereby excluding terminally differentiated effector memory CD45RA+ cells. Germline V gives CDR1 MNHEY, CDR2 SMNVEV (reference sequence). The CDR3 has 16 residues. J lost 0 bases, V lost 6 bases, and 9 bases had no gene match. This sequence originates from a woman in her 30s in good health. This sequence joins TRBV27 and TRBJ2-3; TRBD1 aligns across 7 bases. Sequencing was carried out using naive CD8+ T cells sorted from blood. The CDR3 coding sequence is TGTGCCAGCAGACGACAGGGTATCTCGAGCACAGATACGCAGTATTTT. Protein product: CASRRQGISSTDTQYF.